This T cell receptor (beta chain) was identified during a study of T cells in Graves' hyperthyroidism and ophthalmopathy. The germline V gene encodes CDR1 DFQATT and CDR2 SNEGSKA (reference sequence). The CDR3 has 13 residues. V was cut by 4 bases and J by 8 bases, with 15 bases left in between. This clonotype was picked up many times. Its cognate antigen is unknown. From RNA transcripts, TCR beta CDR3 regions were amplified. With the HTBI primer set, the TCR CDR3 went through a first round of RT-PCR. MiXCR was run by TCRdb on the multiplex PCR reads, yielding one entry per CDR3 protein. Seen here are 500,000 to 650,000 distinct CDR3 sequences, less than 20% observed once, and the top ten hold approximately 50%. In making diagnoses, clinical symptoms, serum thyroxine and TRAb, thyroid ultrasound and orbital computed tomography were all used. The authors obtained PBMCs from roughly 9.7 ml of fresh peripheral blood.

General study points: Before onset, by a median of approximately 5.9 months, the model predicted ophthalmopathy. In the blood, most expanded thyroid clonotypes above 0.001 appeared as well.

This chain connects TRBV20-1 to TRBJ2-1, with D possibly TRBD2 on 6 matching bases. Sequencing was performed on blood. The TCR comes from a man between 35 and 55 years old with Graves' ophthalmopathy. This CDR3 is CSATGGVHDEQFF. In DNA, the CDR3 is TGCAGTGCTACTGGCGGGGTCCACGATGAGCAGTTCTTC.